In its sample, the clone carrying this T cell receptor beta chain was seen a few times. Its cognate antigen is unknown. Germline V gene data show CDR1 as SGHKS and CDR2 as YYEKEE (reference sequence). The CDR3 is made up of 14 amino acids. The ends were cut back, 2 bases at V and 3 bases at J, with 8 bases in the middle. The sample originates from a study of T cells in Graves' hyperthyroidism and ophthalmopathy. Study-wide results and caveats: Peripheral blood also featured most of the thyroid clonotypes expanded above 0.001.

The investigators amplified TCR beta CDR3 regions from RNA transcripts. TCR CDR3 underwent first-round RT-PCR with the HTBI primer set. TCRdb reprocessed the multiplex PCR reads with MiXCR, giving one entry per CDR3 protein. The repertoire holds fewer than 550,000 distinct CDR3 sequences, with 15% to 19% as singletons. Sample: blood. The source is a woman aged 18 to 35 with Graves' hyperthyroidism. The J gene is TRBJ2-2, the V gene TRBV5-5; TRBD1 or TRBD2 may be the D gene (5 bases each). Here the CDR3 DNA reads TGTGCCAGCAGCTTTCAGGGAGACACCGGGGAGCTGTTTTTT. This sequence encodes CASSFQGDTGELFF.